Below are 24 T cell receptor beta chains sequenced from a single sample in a study of human T cells and chemical hapten exposure. TCRdb reprocessed the RACE reads with MiXCR, giving one entry per CDR3 protein. The sample contains roughly 50,000 distinct CDR3 sequences, around 9.5% of which appear only once. Time point specified: patch test 2, 6 weeks after DPC sensitization. Treatment indicated: therapeutic diphenylcyclopropenone sensitization with weekly scalp DPC. The starting material was whole blood, obtained in connection with sensitization to the hapten diphenylcyclopropenone (DPC). These TCRs come from a woman in her forties or fifties with alopecia areata. Some clones in this sample may be carry-over from other donors' samples.

This clonotype came up many times. The rearrangement uses TRBV6-4 and TRBJ2-1, with 12 bases matching TRBD2. There are 16 residues in the CDR3. The germline V gene encodes CDR1 MRHNA and CDR2 SNTAGT. Trimming removed 3 bases from V and 7 bases from J; junction bases left unmatched: 7. CDR3 nucleotides: TGTGCCAGCAGTGAGGGACTAGCGGGCGCGGGGAATGAGCAGTTCTTC. Residues: CASSEGLAGAGNEQFF.

V usage is TRBV10-3 and J usage is TRBJ1-1; D call uncertain. The V end lost 6 bases, the J end lost 1 base, and 12 bases lay between the germline ends. Germline V CDR1 and CDR2: ENHRY, SYGVKD. This CDR3 has 14 residues. The DNA for the CDR3 is TGTGCCATCAGCAACTCTTTAGCGAACACTGAAGCTTTCTTT. Translated: CAISNSLANTEAFF.

There are a few counts of this clonotype. J is TRBJ2-7 and V is TRBV18, with a weak D call TRBD1 (6 bases). This CDR3 is built from 15 residues. Trimming shortened V by 3 bases and J by 5 bases, and 17 bases separated the two germline ends. Germline CDR1 KGHSH, CDR2 LQKENI. CDR3 amino acids: CASSPGDKTGDEQYF. The CDR3 nucleotides read TGTGCCAGCTCACCCGGGGACAAAACCGGGGACGAGCAGTACTTC.

This clonotype was detected only a few times. V is TRBV7-2 and J is TRBJ2-5; TRBD2 is a possible D gene (6 bases). V was clipped by 5 bases and J by 1 base, with 11 bases between them. The CDR3 runs 14 residues. Germline CDR1 is SGHTA and CDR2 is FQGNSA. CDR3 nucleotides: TGTGCCAGCAGCGCCGCGGGGACCCAAGAGACCCAGTACTTC. Translated: CASSAAGTQETQYF.

V is TRBV14 and J is TRBJ1-6; TRBD1 aligns across 9 bases. This CDR3 region has 15 residues. V was pared by 4 bases and J by 10 bases, with 8 bases of the junction left unmatched. Germline V gives CDR1 SGHDN, CDR2 FVKESK. The CDR3 spells CASSPTRTGVSPLHF. The CDR3 bases are TGTGCCAGCAGCCCGACCCGGACAGGGGTCTCACCCCTCCACTTT.

This chain joins TRBV7-2 and TRBJ1-1; 8 nucleotides agree with TRBD1. The CDR3 length is 14 residues. The germline gives CDR1 SGHTA, CDR2 FQGNSA. The V gene end was trimmed by 5 bases and the J gene end by 6 bases; junction bases not matched to a gene: 8. CDR3 in DNA: TGTGCCAGCAGCCCAAGACAGGGGTTGGCTGAAGCTTTCTTT. Encoded protein: CASSPRQGLAEAFF.

This clonotype appeared many times. The chain combines TRBV27 with TRBJ1-2; no firm D call. This CDR3 has 15 amino acids. Germline CDR1 reads MNHEY; CDR2 reads SMNVEV (reference sequence). The V and J ends lost 6 bases and 1 base respectively, with 15 bases between them. This CDR3 is CASRTDGNINYGYTF. CDR3 nucleotides: TGTGCCAGCAGAACAGACGGCAACATTAACTATGGCTACACCTTC.

This clonotype showed up just a few times. CDR3 in amino acids: CSASSSLVPAKNIQYF. Written as DNA, the CDR3 is TGCAGTGCTAGCAGTTCGCTAGTTCCGGCCAAAAACATTCAGTACTTC. The chain recombines TRBV20-1 with TRBJ2-4; unclear D gene. V lost 3 bases, J lost 1 base, and 16 bases lay in between. Germline lookup yields CDR1 DFQATT and CDR2 SNEGSKA (reference sequence). This CDR3 region has 16 residues.

This clonotype was seen ten or more times. The chain is built from TRBV7-2 and TRBJ1-4; 8 bases agree with TRBD1. The CDR3 has 14 residues. The J segment lost 8 bases and the V segment lost 5 bases, leaving 7 bases of the junction unmatched. Looked up from germline, CDR1 is SGHTA and CDR2 is FQGNSA. The CDR3: CASSVGQGGEKLFF. The CDR3 DNA reads TGTGCCAGCAGCGTAGGACAGGGTGGGGAAAAACTGTTTTTT.

This chain connects TRBV7-2 to TRBJ1-2; D not certain. The V gene's germline CDR1 is SGHTA and CDR2 FQGNSA. The V end lost 0 bases, the J end lost 8 bases, and 4 bases lay between the germline ends. The CDR3 loop spans 11 amino acids. The CDR3, as DNA: TGTGCCAGCAGCTTAGCGGTCGGCTACACCTTC. Translation: CASSLAVGYTF. Based on the CDR3 plus reference TRBV7-2 and TRBJ1-2, the full variable domain is GAGVSQSPSNKVTEKGKDVELRCDPISGHTALYWYRQSLGQGLEFLIYFQGNSAPDKSGLPSDRFSAERTGGSVSTLTIQRTQQEDSAVYLCASSLAVGYTFGSGTRLTVV.

J is TRBJ2-1 and V is TRBV18; 8 nucleotides agree with TRBD2. The CDR3 has 16 residues. Trimming removed 1 base from V and 8 bases from J; junction bases left unmatched: 10. Germline loops: CDR1 KGHSH, CDR2 LQKENI. CDR3 protein: CASSPLSLAGSHEQFF. CDR3 DNA sequence: TGTGCCAGCTCACCACTTAGTTTAGCGGGATCCCATGAGCAGTTCTTC. The full variable domain, rest sourced from reference TRBV18 and TRBJ2-1, is NAGVMQNPRHLVRRRGQEARLRCSPMKGHSHVYWYRQLPEEGLKFMVYLQKENIIDESGMPKERFSAEFPKEGPSILRIQQVVRGDSAAYFCASSPLSLAGSHEQFFGPGTRLTVL.

In its sample, this clonotype was seen a few times. The chain carries TRBV5-1 and TRBJ2-5; 10 nucleotides agree with TRBD1. The V gene's germline CDR1 is SGHRS and CDR2 YFSETQ. V lost 4 bases and J lost 4; bases outside the gene matches: 7. The CDR3 is 15 amino acids. The CDR3 bases are TGCGCCAGCAGCCTCAGACAGGGGGCCGGAGAGACCCAGTACTTC. The encoded protein is CASSLRQGAGETQYF.

Only a few counts were recorded for this clonotype. This chain joins TRBV6-6 and TRBJ2-1; 16 positions agree with TRBD2. This CDR3 spans 19 amino acids. Losses at the gene ends were 7 bases for V and 7 bases for J; bases not matched to a gene: 16. The V gene's germline CDR1 is MNHNY and CDR2 SVGAGI (reference sequence). CDR3 residues: CASTFNPGLAGGPRNEQFF. CDR3 nucleotide sequence: TGTGCCAGCACCTTCAACCCGGGACTAGCGGGAGGGCCGAGAAATGAGCAGTTCTTC.

The chain links TRBV7-6 to TRBJ2-3; D gene uncertain. Per germline, CDR1 SGHVS and CDR2 FNYEAQ. Trimming took 2 bases from V and 6 from J, leaving 15 bases between them. CDR3 length equals 15 residues. CDR3 loop: CASSLSARTGDTQYF. As DNA, the CDR3 is TGTGCCAGCAGCTTAAGCGCCCGGACGGGCGATACGCAGTATTTT.

This clonotype has more than one count but fewer than ten. V is TRBV7-2 and J is TRBJ2-6, with a weak D call TRBD1 (5 bases). Germline V gene sequence: CDR1 SGHTA, CDR2 FQGNSA. Trimming removed 3 bases at V and 0 bases at J, with 6 bases between. CDR3 length: 15 residues. The CDR3 loop reads CASSFQGSGANVLTF. In DNA, the CDR3 is TGTGCCAGCAGCTTTCAGGGCTCTGGGGCCAACGTCCTGACTTTC.

This clonotype was observed at least ten times. CDR3 protein: CASSFRGSYNSPLHF. For the CDR3, the DNA is TGTGCCAGCAGTTTCCGGGGCTCCTATAATTCACCCCTCCACTTT. The chain couples TRBV6-5 to TRBJ1-6, with no clear D. The length of the CDR3 is 15 residues. The germline gives CDR1 MNHEY, CDR2 SVGAGI. Trimming pared 4 bases from V and 0 bases from J, leaving 7 bases between.

This clonotype was observed a few times. This rearrangement joins TRBV12-3 or TRBV12-4 to TRBJ1-6, with D possibly being TRBD1 (5 bases). The CDR3 sequence is 14 residues long. V was shortened by 4 bases and J by 9 bases, with 13 bases between the two germline ends. CDR3 protein: CASSYEVGVSPLHF. Written as DNA, the CDR3 is TGTGCCAGCAGTTACGAAGTGGGGGTTTCACCCCTCCACTTT.

This clonotype was detected a few times. The V call is TRBV7-9, the J call TRBJ1-1; D call uncertain. The CDR3 runs 12 residues. In germline, CDR1 is SEHNR, CDR2 FQNEAQ (reference sequence). V was trimmed by 2 bases and J by 5 bases, leaving 6 bases between them. CDR3: CASSLLGTEAFF. The CDR3 DNA sequence: TGTGCCAGCAGCTTACTGGGAACTGAAGCTTTCTTT. Full variable domain (missing parts from reference TRBV7-9 and TRBJ1-1): DTGVSQNPRHKITKRGQNVTFRCDPISEHNRLYWYRQTLGQGPEFLTYFQNEAQLEKSRLLSDRFSAERPKGSFSTLEIQRTEQGDSAMYLCASSLLGTEAFFGQGTRLTVV.

This clonotype has ten or more counts. This CDR3 reads CASSLYHSMNTEAFF. DNA of the CDR3: TGTGCCAGCAGCTTGTATCACAGTATGAACACTGAAGCTTTCTTT. The chain links TRBV5-5 to TRBJ1-1; no definite D call. The length of the CDR3 is 15 residues. In germline, CDR1 is SGHKS, CDR2 YYEKEE (reference sequence). Trimming shortened V by 1 base and J by 0 bases, and 10 bases separated the two germline ends.

This clonotype was observed a handful of times. The chain uses TRBV4-1 and TRBJ1-2; possible D gene TRBD1, 5 bases. Germline values: CDR1 MGHRA, CDR2 YSYEKL. The V end was cut by 0 bases, the J end by 4 bases, with 12 bases between. The CDR3 loop spans 15 amino acids. The CDR3 loop reads CASSQDPTGGYGYTF. In nucleotides, the CDR3 is TGCGCCAGCAGCCAAGATCCCACCGGGGGCTATGGCTACACCTTC.

CDR3 residues: CASNLGVTSGSTDTQYF. DNA for the CDR3: TGTGCCAGCAACCTGGGGGTGACTAGCGGGAGCACAGATACGCAGTATTTT. V usage is TRBV14 and J usage is TRBJ2-3; 10 nucleotides line up with TRBD2. The CDR3 is 17 amino acids. The V gene's germline CDR1 is SGHDN and CDR2 FVKESK. J lost 0 bases, V lost 7 bases, and 10 bases had no gene match.

This clonotype came up a few times. The chain is built from TRBV28 and TRBJ2-5, with a possible D match to TRBD2 (6 bases). Germline V gene lookup returns CDR1 MDHEN and CDR2 SYDVKM. V lost 7 bases to trimming and J lost 5 bases, with 11 bases between them. The CDR3 runs 12 residues. The CDR3 DNA reads TGTGCCAGCATCGGGGGAGGTGAGACCCAGTACTTC. It is translated as CASIGGGETQYF.

In its sample, this clonotype was seen a few times. The gene calls are TRBV29-1 and TRBJ2-5, with D hard to call. This CDR3 comprises 10 residues. V lost 5 bases, J lost 2 bases, and 3 bases lay in between. Germline V CDR1 and CDR2: SQVTM, ANQGSEA. The CDR3: CSVSQETQYF. DNA for the CDR3: TGCAGCGTTAGTCAAGAGACCCAGTACTTC.

This clonotype was recorded a few times. J is TRBJ2-7 and V is TRBV7-6; D possibly uses TRBD1 or TRBD2 (5 bases each). CDR1 SGHVS and CDR2 FNYEAQ come from the germline V gene. This CDR3 has 12 amino acids. V lost 1 base and J 7 bases, leaving 8 bases between the germline ends. The CDR3, as DNA: TGTGCCAGCAGCTTAGGAGGGGAAGAGCAGTACTTC. Translating it yields CASSLGGEEQYF.